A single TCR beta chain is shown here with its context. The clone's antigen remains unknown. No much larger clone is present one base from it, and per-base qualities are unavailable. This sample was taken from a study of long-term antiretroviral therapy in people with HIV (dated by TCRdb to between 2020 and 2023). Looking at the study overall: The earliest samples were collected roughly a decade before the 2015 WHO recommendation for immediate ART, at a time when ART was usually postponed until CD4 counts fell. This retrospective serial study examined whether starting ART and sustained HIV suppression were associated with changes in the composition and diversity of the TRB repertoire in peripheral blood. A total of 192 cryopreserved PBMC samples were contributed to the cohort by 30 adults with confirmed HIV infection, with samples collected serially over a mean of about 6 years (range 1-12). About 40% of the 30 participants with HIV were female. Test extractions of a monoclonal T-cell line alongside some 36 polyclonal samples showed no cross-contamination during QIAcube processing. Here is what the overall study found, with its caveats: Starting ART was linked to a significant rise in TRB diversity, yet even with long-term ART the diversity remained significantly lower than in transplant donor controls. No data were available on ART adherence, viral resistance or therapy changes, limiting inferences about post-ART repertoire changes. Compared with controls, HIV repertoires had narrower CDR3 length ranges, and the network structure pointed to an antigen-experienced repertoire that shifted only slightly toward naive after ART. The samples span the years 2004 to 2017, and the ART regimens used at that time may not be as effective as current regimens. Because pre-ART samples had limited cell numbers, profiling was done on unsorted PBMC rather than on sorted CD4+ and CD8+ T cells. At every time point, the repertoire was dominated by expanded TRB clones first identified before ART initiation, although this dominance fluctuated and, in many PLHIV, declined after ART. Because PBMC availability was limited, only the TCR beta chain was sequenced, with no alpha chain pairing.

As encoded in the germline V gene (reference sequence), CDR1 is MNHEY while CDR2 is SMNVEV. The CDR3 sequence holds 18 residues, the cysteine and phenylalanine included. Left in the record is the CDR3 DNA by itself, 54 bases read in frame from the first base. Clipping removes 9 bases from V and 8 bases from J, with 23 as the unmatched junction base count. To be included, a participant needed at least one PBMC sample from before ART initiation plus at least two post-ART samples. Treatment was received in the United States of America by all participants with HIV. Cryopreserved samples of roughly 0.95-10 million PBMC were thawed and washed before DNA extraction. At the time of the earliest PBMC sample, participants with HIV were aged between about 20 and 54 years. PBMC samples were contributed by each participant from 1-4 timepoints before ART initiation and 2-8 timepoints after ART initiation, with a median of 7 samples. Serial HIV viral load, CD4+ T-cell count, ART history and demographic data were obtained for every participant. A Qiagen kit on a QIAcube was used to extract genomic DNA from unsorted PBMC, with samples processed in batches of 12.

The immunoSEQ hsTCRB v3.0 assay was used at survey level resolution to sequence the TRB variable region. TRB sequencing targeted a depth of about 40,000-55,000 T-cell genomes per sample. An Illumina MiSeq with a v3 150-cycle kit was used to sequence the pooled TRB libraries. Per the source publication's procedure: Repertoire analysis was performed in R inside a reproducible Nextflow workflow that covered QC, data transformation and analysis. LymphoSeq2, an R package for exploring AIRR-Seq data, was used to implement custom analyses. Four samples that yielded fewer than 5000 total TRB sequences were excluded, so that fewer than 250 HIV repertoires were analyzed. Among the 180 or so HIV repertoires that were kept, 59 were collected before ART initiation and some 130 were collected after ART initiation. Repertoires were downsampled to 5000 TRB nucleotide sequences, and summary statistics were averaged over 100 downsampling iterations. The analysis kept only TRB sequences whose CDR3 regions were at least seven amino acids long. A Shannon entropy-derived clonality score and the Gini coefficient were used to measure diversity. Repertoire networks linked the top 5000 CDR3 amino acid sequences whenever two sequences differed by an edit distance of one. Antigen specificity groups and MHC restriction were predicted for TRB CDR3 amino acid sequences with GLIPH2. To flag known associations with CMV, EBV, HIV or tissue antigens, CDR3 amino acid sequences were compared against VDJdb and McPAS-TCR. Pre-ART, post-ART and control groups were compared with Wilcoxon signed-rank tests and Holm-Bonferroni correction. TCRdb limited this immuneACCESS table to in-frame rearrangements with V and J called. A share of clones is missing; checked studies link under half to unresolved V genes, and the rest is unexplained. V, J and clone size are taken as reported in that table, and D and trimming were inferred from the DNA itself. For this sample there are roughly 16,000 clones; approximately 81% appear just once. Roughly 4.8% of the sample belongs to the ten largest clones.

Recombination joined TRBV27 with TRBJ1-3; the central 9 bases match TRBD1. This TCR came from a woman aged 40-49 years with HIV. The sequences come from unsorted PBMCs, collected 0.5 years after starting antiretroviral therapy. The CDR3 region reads CARSILPPGQGVLDTIYF. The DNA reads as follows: TGTGCCAGGTCTATTCTCCCCCCGGGACAGGGTGTCTTGGACACCATATATTTT.